What follows is one TCR beta chain and its context. Ten or more counts support this clonotype. It has no known antigen specificity. Base qualities are not provided; no much larger clone lies one nucleotide away. The cysteine opens and the phenylalanine closes a CDR3 of 14 amino acids. Solely the CDR3 DNA is kept, with 42 bases framed from the first base. Relative to germline, V is missing 1 base and J is missing 5 bases, with 2 bases of the junction outside any gene match. Reading the germline V gene gives CDR1 MNHNS and CDR2 SASEGT. The record originates from a study of blood T cells in healthy people across ages (dated by TCRdb to about 2015). In the study overall: In model experiments, template switching captured roughly one uniquely barcoded TCR beta cDNA molecule for every two T cells. The study measured age-related changes in TCR beta repertoire diversity using deep sequencing normalized with unique cDNA molecular identifiers. The donors were split into four age groups: young (average around 15 years), middle-aged (around 37), aged (approximately 59) and long-lived (approximately 80). To avoid experimental bias, donors of different ages were distributed randomly across sequencing lanes. The study analyzed two additional independent replicas of 1 million unique cDNA reads from the same blood draw for two donors, one aged 18 to 30 and one aged 80 or older. Overall study outcomes, separate from this receptor: Because profiling used bulk unsorted PBMCs, naive and antigen-experienced compartments could not be compared conclusively. Total diversity estimates from one million sequenced T cells were considered lower bounds and underestimates. Because the CMV infection status of the donors was unknown, age-related changes in expanded clonotypes may potentially have been confounded. Observed TCR beta diversity per million T cells fell roughly linearly with age, and a significant reduction was already apparent by age approximately 40. Observed TCR beta diversity correlated strongly with the percentage of naive T cells measured by flow cytometry. Compared with the aged group, more naive CD4+ T cells, fewer expanded clones and increased TCR diversity were shown by the long-lived group, suggesting age selection.

Libraries were prepared through 5' RACE. These reads were obtained on an Illumina HiSeq 2500. A second PCR of about 7 to 12 cycles was performed with a sample-barcoded 5' primer and a J-beta primer mix. Each TCR beta cDNA molecule received a unique molecular identifier from a template-switch 5' adaptor carrying 12 random nucleotides. At least 3 million CDR3-containing paired-end reads were obtained from each sample. All of the RNA was converted into first-strand cDNA using the Mint cDNA synthesis kit, with a TRBC-specific oligonucleotide serving as the primer. After uracil-DNA glycosylase treatment, a first 18-cycle PCR used universal primers M1SS and BC2_uni_R on all cDNA. Regarding the original processing steps: For normalization, 1 million high-quality reads, each with a distinct molecular identifier, were randomly selected from each sample. Reads with shared molecular identifiers were discarded instead of being binned into consensus sequences. MiTCR, set to a Q25 quality threshold and the strictest error-elimination algorithm, was used for CDR3 identification, clonotype clustering and error correction. A nonparametric unseen species model with Euler transformation was used to estimate a lower bound on total TCR beta diversity. The raw public data were reprocessed by TCRdb itself: fastp quality trimming at Q25, MiXCR clonotype calling, in-frame beta chains only. Every entry covers one CDR3 protein and lists the most common genes and DNA from its rows. The V and J calls reflect TCRdb's pipeline rather than the authors' work. A total of hundreds of thousands of distinct CDR3 sequences appear in this sample, under 35% of them only once. In total, the top ten clones hold roughly 17% of the sample.

The donors were around 39 Caucasian individuals from Russia, aged roughly 6 to 90 years, who were systemically healthy. Approximately 10 milliliters of peripheral blood were collected from each donor into EDTA-treated Vacutainer tubes. PBMCs were isolated by Ficoll-Paque density-gradient centrifugation, with at least 6 million obtained per sample. Trizol reagent was used to extract total RNA from the PBMCs, yielding at least 5.5 micrograms per sample. The percentages of naive CD45RAhigh/CD27high T cells were determined by flow cytometry on a PBMC aliquot from every donor. The chain uses TRBV6-1 and TRBJ2-5; 9 central nucleotides agree with TRBD2. The specimen sequenced was blood. This receptor was identified in a woman of 80 years or more in good health. The nucleotide sequence is given as TGTGCCAGCAGTGAAGGAAGCGGGGGGGAGACCCAGTACTTC. Its product reads: CASSEGSGGETQYF.